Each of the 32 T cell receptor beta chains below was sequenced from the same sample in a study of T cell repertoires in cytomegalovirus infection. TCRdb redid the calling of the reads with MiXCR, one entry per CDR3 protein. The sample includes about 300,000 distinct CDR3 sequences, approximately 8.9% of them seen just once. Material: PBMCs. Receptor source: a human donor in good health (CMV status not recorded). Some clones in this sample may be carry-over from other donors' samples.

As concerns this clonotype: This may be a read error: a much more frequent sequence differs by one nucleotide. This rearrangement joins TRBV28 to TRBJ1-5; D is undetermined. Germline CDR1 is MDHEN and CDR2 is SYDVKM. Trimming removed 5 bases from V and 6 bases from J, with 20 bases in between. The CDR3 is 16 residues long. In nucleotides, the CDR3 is TGTGCCAGCAGTCCGCTCCATGGGGAGGCGCCTCAGCCCCAGCATTTT. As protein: CASSPLHGEAPQPQHF.

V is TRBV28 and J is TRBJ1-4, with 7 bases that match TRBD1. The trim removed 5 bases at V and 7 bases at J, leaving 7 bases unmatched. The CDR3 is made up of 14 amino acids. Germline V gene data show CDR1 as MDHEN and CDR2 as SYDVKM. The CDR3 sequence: CASSPGQRREKLFF. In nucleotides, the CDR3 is TGTGCCAGCAGTCCGGGACAGAGACGTGAAAAACTGTTTTTT.

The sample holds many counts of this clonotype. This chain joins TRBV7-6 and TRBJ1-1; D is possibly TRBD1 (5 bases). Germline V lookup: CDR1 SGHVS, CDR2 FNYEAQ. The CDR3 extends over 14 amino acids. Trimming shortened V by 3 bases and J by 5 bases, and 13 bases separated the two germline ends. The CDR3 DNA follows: TGTGCCAGCAGCTTGGGGACCTTTGTAACTGAAGCTTTCTTT. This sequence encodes CASSLGTFVTEAFF.

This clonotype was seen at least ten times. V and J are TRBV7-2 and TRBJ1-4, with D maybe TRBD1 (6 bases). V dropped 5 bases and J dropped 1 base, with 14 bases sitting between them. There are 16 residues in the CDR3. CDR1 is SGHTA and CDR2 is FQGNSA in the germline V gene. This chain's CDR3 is CASSPAGGGTNEKLFF. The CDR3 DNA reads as TGTGCCAGCAGCCCCGCCGGAGGGGGAACTAATGAAAAACTGTTTTTT.

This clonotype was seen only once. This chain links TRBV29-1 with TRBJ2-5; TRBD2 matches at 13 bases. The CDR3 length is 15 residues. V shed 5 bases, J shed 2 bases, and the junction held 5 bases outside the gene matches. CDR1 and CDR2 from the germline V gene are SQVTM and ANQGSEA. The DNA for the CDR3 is TGCAGCGTTTGGACTAGCGGGGGCTTTCAAGAGACCCAGTACTTC. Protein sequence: CSVWTSGGFQETQYF.

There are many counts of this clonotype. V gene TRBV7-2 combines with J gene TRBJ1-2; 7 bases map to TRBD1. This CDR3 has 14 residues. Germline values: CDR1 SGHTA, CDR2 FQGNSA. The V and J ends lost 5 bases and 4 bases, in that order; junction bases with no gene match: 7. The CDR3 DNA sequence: TGTGCCAGCAGCCTACTGACAGGGACCTATGGCTACACCTTC. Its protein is CASSLLTGTYGYTF. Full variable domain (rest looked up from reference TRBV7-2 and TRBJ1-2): GAGVSQSPSNKVTEKGKDVELRCDPISGHTALYWYRQSLGQGLEFLIYFQGNSAPDKSGLPSDRFSAERTGGSVSTLTIQRTQQEDSAVYLCASSLLTGTYGYTFGSGTRLTVV.

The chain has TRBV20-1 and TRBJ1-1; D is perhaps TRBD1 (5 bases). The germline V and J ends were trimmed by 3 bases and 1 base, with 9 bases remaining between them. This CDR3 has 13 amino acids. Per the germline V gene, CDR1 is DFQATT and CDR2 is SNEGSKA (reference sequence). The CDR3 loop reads CSASRQRNTEAFF. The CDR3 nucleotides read TGCAGTGCTAGCCGACAGCGGAACACTGAAGCTTTCTTT.

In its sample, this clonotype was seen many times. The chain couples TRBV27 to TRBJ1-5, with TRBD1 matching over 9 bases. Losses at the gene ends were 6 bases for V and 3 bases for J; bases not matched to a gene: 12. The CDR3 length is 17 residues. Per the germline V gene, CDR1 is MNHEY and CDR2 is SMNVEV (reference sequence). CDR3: CASSPGPGQGFNQPQHF. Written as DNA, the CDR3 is TGTGCCAGCAGCCCAGGGCCGGGACAGGGATTCAATCAGCCCCAGCATTTT.

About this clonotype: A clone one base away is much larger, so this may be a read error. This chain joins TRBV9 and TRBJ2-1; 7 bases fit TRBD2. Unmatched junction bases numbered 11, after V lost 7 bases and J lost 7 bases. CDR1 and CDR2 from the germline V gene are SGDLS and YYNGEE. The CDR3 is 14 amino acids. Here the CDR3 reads CASGYLGGRNEQFF. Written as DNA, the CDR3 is TGTGCCAGCGGCTACCTCGGGGGGAGAAATGAGCAGTTCTTC.

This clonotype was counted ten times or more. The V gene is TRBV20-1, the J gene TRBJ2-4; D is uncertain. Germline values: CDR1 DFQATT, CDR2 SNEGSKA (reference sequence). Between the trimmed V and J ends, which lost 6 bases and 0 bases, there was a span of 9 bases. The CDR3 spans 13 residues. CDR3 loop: CSAYVVAKNIQYF. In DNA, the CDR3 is TGCAGTGCCTATGTGGTAGCCAAAAACATTCAGTACTTC.

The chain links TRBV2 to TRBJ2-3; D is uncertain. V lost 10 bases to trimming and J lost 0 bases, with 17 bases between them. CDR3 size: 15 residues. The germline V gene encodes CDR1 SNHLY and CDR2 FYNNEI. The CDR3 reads CATKKGSSSTDTQYF. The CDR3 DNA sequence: TGTGCCACCAAAAAAGGCAGTTCTAGCACAGATACGCAGTATTTT. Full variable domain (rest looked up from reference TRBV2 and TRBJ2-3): EPEVTQTPSHQVTQMGQEVILRCVPISNHLYFYWYRQILGQKVEFLVSFYNNEISEKSEIFDDQFSVERPDGSNFTLKIRSTKLEDSAMYFCATKKGSSSTDTQYFGPGTRLTVL.

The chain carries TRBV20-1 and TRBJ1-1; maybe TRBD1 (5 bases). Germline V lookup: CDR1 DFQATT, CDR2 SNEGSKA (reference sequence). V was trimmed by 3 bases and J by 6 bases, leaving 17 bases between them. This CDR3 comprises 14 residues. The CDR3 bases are TGCAGTGCTAGGGCCTCAGGGTATGTGGCTGAAGCTTTCTTT. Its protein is CSARASGYVAEAFF.

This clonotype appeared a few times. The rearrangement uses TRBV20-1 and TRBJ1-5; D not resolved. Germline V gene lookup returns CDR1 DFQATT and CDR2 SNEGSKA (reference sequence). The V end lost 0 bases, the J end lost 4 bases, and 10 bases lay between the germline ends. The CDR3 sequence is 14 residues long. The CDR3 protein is CSARERWDNQPQHF. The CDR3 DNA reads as TGCAGTGCTAGAGAGCGATGGGATAATCAGCCCCAGCATTTT.

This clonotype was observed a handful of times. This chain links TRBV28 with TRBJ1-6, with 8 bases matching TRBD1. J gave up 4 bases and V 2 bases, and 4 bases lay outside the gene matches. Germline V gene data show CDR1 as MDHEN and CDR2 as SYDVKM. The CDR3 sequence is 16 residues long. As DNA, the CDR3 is TGTGCCAGCAGTTTAGACAGGGGACCTTATAATTCACCCCTCCACTTT. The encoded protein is CASSLDRGPYNSPLHF.

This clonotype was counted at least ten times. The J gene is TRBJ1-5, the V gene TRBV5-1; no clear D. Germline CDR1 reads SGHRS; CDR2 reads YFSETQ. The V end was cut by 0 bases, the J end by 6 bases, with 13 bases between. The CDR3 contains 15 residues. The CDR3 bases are TGCGCCAGCAGCTTGGGGCCGCTCGAGGGTCAGCCCCAGCATTTT. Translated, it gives CASSLGPLEGQPQHF.

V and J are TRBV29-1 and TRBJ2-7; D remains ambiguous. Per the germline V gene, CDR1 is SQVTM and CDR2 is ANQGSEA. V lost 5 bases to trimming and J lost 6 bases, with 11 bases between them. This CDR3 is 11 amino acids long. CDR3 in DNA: TGCAGCGTTCTTCCAGGTACCGAGCAGTACTTC. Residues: CSVLPGTEQYF.

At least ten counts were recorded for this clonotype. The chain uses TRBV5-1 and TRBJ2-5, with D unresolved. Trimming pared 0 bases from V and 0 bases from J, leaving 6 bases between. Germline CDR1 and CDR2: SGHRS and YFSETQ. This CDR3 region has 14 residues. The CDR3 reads CASSLGMNQETQYF. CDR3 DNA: TGCGCCAGCAGCTTGGGGATGAACCAAGAGACCCAGTACTTC.

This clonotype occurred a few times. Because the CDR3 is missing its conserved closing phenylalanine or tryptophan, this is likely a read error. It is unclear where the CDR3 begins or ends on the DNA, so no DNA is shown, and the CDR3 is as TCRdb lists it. The CDR3 sequence: CASSQVGGPSSL. The rearrangement uses TRBV3-1 and TRBJ2-5; TRBD2, the D gene given by the table, was not confirmed from the DNA. Germline V gives CDR1 LGHDT, CDR2 YNNKEL (reference sequence). With termini counted, the CDR3 has 12 amino acids.

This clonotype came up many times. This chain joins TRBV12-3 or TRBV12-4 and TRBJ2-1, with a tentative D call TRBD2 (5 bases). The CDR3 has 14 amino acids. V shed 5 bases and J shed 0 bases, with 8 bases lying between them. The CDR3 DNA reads TGTGCCAGCAGTACGGGGAGCTCCTACAATGAGCAGTTCTTC. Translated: CASSTGSSYNEQFF.

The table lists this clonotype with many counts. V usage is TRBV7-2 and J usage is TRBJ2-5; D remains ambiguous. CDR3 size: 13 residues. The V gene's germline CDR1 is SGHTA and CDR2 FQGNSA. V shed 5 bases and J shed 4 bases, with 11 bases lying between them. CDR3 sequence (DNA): TGTGCCAGCAGCCCCTACCATGGAGAGACCCAGTACTTC. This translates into CASSPYHGETQYF.

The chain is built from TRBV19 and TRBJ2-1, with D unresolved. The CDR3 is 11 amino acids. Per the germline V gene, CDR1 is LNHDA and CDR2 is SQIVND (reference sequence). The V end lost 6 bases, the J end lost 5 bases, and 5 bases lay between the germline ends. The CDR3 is CASRRDNEQFF. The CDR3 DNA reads TGTGCCAGTAGGCGCGACAATGAGCAGTTCTTC.

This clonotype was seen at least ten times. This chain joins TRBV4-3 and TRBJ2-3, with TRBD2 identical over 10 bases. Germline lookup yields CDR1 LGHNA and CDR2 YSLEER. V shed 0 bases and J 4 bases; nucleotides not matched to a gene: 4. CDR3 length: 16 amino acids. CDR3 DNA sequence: TGCGCCAGCAGCCAAGATCTAGCGGGGGCTGCAGATACGCAGTATTTT. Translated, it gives CASSQDLAGAADTQYF.

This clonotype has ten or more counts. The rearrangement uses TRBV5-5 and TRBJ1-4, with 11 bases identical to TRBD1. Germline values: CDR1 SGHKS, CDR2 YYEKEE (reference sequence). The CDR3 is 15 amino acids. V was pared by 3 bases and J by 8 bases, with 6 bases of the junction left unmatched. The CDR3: CASSSTGQGGEKLFF. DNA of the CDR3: TGTGCCAGCAGCTCTACGGGACAGGGGGGGGAAAAACTGTTTTTT.

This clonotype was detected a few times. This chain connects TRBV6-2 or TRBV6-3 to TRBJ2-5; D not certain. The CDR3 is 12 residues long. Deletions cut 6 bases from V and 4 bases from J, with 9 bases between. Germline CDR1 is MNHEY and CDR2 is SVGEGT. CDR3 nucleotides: TGTGCCAGCAGGGACCAGCGAGAGACCCAGTACTTC. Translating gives CASRDQRETQYF.

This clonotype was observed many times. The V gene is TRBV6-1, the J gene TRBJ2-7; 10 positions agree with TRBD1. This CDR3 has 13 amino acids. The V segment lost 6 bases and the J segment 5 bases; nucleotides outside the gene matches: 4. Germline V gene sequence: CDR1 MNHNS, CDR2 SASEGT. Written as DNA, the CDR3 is TGTGCCAGCAGGCCCGGGACAGGGGACGAGCAGTACTTC. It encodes CASRPGTGDEQYF.

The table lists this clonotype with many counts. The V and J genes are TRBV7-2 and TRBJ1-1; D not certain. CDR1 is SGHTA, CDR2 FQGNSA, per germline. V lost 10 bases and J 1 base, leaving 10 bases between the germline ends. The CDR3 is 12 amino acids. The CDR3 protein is CATRQPNTEAFF. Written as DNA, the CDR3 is TGTGCCACCCGGCAGCCGAACACTGAAGCTTTCTTT.

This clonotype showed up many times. The CDR3 is CASSFGSGGSTDTQYF. DNA for the CDR3: TGTGCCAGCAGTTTCGGTAGCGGGGGTAGCACAGATACGCAGTATTTT. This chain uses TRBV12-3 or TRBV12-4 with TRBJ2-3; TRBD2 matches 9 bases. J gave up 0 bases and V 3 bases, and 4 bases lay outside the gene matches. The length of the CDR3 is 16 residues.

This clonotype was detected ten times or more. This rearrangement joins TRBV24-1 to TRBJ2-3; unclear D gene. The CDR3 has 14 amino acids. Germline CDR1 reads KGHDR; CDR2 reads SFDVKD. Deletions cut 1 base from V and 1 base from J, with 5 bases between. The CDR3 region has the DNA TGTGCCACCAGTGATTTAAGGGGCACAGATACGCAGTATTTT. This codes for CATSDLRGTDTQYF.

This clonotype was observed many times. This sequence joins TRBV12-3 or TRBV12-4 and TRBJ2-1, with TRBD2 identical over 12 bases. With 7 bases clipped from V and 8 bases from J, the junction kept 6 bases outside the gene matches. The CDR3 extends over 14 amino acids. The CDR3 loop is CASTSSGGAYEQFF. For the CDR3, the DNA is TGTGCCAGCACCTCTAGCGGGGGGGCATATGAGCAGTTCTTC.

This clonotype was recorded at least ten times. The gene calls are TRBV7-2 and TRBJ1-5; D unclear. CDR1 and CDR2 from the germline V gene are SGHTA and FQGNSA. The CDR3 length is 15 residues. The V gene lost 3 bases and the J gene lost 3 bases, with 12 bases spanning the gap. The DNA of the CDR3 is TGTGCCAGCAGCTTCGGAGGGTTGGTCAATCAGCCCCAGCATTTT. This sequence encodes CASSFGGLVNQPQHF.

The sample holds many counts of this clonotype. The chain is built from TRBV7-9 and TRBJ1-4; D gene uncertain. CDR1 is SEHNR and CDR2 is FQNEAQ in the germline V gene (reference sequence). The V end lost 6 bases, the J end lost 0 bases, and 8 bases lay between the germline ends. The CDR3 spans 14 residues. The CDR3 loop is CASSSIATNEKLFF. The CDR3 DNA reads TGTGCCAGCAGTTCCATTGCAACTAATGAAAAACTGTTTTTT.

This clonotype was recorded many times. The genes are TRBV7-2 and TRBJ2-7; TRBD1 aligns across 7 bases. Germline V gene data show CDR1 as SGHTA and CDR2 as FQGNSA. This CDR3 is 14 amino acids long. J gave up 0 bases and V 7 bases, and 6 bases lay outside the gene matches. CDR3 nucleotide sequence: TGTGCCAGCAACCCGACAGGGAGCTCCTACGAGCAGTACTTC. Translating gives CASNPTGSSYEQYF.